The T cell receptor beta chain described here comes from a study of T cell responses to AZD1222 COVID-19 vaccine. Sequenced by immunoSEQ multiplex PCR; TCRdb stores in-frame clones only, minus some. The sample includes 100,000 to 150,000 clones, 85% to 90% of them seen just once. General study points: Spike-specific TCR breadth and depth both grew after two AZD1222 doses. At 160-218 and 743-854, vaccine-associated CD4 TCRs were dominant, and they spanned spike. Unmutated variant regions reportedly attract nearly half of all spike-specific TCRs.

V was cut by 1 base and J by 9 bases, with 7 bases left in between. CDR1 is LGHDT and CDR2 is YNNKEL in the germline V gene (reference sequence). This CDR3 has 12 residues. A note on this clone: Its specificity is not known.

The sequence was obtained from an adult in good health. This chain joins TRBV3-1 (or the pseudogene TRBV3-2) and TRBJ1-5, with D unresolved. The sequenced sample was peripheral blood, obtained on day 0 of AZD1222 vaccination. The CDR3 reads CASSQAGRPQHF. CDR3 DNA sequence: TGTGCCAGCAGCCAAGCTGGAAGGCCCCAGCATTTT.